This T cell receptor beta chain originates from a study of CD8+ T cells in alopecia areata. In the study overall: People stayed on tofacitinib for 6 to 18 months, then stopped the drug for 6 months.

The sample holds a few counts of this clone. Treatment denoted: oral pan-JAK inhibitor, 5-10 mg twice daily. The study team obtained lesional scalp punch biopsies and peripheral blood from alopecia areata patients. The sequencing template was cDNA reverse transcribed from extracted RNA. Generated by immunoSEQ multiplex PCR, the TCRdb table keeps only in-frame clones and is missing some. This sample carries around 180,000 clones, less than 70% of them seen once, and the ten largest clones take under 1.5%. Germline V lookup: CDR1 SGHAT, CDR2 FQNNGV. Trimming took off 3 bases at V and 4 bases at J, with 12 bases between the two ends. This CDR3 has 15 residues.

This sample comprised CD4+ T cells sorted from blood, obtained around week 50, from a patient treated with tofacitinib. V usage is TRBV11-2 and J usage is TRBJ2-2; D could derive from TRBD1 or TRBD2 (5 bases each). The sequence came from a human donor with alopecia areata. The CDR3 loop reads CASSFILGATGELFF. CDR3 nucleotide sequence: TGTGCCAGCAGCTTTATACTAGGGGCCACCGGGGAGCTGTTTTTT.